The present T cell receptor beta chain was sequenced within a study of OX40 agonist ivuxolimab in advanced cancers. Study as a whole: Patients with hepatocellular carcinoma, melanoma, renal cell or head and neck cancer made up the dose-escalation patients.

This clone was seen a single time. CDR1 and CDR2 from the germline V gene are ENHRY and SYGVKD. Trimming took 2 bases from V and 7 from J, leaving 11 bases between them. This CDR3 spans 14 amino acids. Clones were read by immunoSEQ multiplex PCR, and TCRdb kept only the in-frame ones, dropping some. The sample has approximately 35,000 clones; roughly 80% are singletons. Specimen: CD4+ or CD8+ T cells sorted from blood, collected in a trial of the OX40 agonist ivuxolimab. The chain couples TRBV10-3 to TRBJ2-2, with a weak D call TRBD2 (6 bases). The TCR was taken from an adult with an advanced solid tumor such as melanoma, head and neck, liver or kidney cancer. This CDR3 reads CAISETREDGELFF. In DNA, the CDR3 is TGTGCCATCAGTGAGACCAGGGAGGACGGGGAGCTGTTTTTT.